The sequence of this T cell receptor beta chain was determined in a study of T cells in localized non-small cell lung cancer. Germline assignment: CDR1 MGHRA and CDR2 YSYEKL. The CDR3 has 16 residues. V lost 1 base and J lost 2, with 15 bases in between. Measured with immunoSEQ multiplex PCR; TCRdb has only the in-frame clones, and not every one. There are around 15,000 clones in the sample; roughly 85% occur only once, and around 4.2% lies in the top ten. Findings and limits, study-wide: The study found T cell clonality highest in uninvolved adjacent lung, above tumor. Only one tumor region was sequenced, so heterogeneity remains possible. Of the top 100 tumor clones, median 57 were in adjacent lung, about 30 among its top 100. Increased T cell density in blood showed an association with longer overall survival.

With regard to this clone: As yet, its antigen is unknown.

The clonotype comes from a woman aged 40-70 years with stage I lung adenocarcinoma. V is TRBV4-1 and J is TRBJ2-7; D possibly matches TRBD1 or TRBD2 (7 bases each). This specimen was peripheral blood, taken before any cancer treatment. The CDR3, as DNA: TGCGCCAGCAGCCAAGTGCCAGGGGGGGGGACCTACGAGCAGTACTTC. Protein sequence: CASSQVPGGGTYEQYF.